The entry below describes one T cell receptor (beta chain). Its recognized antigen is unknown. Base qualities are missing; no much larger clone stands one base away. The donors were healthy, HIV-negative adults who had no recently reported acute infections or vaccinations. All donors were Caucasian adults living in Nashville, Tennessee, USA. CD8 memory samples combined magnetically selected CD45RO+ cells with CCR7-negative CD45RA+ effector memory (TemRA) cells. After blood collection by leukapheresis, PBMCs were isolated using Ficoll-Histopaque density gradient centrifugation and then cryopreserved in the vapor phase of liquid nitrogen. Purity and quantity of every magnetically sorted T cell population were checked by analytical flow cytometry. From each sorted fraction, genomic DNA was isolated and quantified by UV absorbance on a Nanodrop 2000c. Spanning cysteine to phenylalanine, the CDR3 consists of 19 amino acids. Only the CDR3 portion is preserved as DNA: 57 bases, with reading frame beginning at the first base. The germline V gene yields MGHRA for CDR1 and YSYEKL for CDR2. Germline trimming amounts to 0 bases on V and 5 bases on J, with 15 as the count of junction bases outside the gene matches.

This sample stems from a study of shared clonotypes between healthy human individuals (dated by TCRdb to about 2020). Looking at the study overall: A few men and a couple of women, aged 18 to 49 years, made up the cohort. For each donor, three plates each were used for CD4 naive and CD4 memory, two plates were used for CD8 naive, and one plate was used for CD8 memory. Each donor's leukapheresis produced roughly between roughly 0.94 and 9.5 billion PBMCs. Different laboratories and diverse techniques were used to prepare libraries and sequence TCR repertoires, to increase sequencing depth and limit assay-specific biases. The study deeply sequenced blood TCR repertoires of about 5 healthy adults to estimate repertoire size and the extent of clonotype sharing between individuals.

TCR CDR3 regions were amplified from genomic DNA by multiplex PCR using the deep immunoSEQ assay. For each cell subset, the extracted genomic DNA was distributed evenly across all wells of several immunoSEQ 96-well plates, and each plate served as one replicate. For sorted subsets, each replicate PCR was loaded with 200 ng genomic DNA, equivalent to some 27,000 T cell genomes. Purified libraries were measured with a Qubit 3.0 fluorometer, size-checked on a Bioanalyzer 2100, and measured again with the KAPA Library Quantification kit. A separate single-read 150-cycle Illumina NextSeq 550 flow cell was used to sequence each immunoSEQ 96-well plate. Regarding the original processing steps: Because the immunoSEQ output included only junctional sequences and no quality scores, the filtering could not be the same as the filtering used for full-length reads. Sequences were annotated with PyIR, a Python wrapper for IgBLAST v1.9, and V/J genes and CDR3 were assigned using IMGT germline references. Reads were removed for weak V/J assignments (E-value above 1e-6), missing CDR3, stop codons, out-of-frame junctions, or ambiguous translated residues. A V3J clonotype was defined by an identical inferred V gene, J gene, and CDR3 amino acid sequence. Percentage overlap between repertoires was calculated by dividing the number of shared unique clonotypes by the size of the smaller repertoire. Three approaches were used to assess repertoire richness: RTK rarefaction, the Chao1 estimator, and Recon v2.1 estimates of unobserved clonotypes. Generation probabilities were computed with OLGA for all TCRbeta clonotypes obtained by the gDNA method from a handful of donors. TCRdb holds this immuneACCESS table with in-frame rearrangements only. Some clones are missing; in checked studies, unresolved V genes explain under half, and the rest has no known cause. From that table come the V and J calls and clone size; the DNA was used to work out D and trimming. The table for this sample lists approximately 350,000 clones; about 97% of them were counted only once. The ten most abundant clones make up 0.32% of the sample.

Study-wide findings and limitations: Rarefaction of sorted-subset datasets indicated incomplete sequencing despite the large sequencing depth. Approximately 5% of naive CD4, roughly 3.6% of naive CD8, roughly 2.5% of memory CD4, and less than 0.45% of memory CD8 clonotypes were shared across several donors. Sampling was limited to blood, and TCR repertoires in tissue likely differ from TCR repertoires in blood. Pairwise subsampling indicated that sequencing depth was expected to affect the degree of clonotype sharing among donors. Because the study included only a small number of donors, the genetic and exposure-history diversity represented was limited. Compared with non-shared clonotypes, the clonotypes found in all four sorted-subset donors had higher generation probabilities. Naive subsets generally had larger estimated clonotype richness than memory subsets.

Sequenced: memory CD8+ T cells sorted from blood. This sample's cell subset or site label indicates: CD45RO+ cells pooled with CCR7-negative TemRA cells. The receptor chain draws on TRBV4-1 and TRBJ2-5, with TRBD2 identical over 10 junction bases. This TCR came from a man aged 30-40 years in good health. The DNA sequence follows: TGCGCCAGCAGCCAAGATTTCCGAGGCCTAGCGGGAGAAGAGGAGACCCAGTACTTC. Its protein reads: CASSQDFRGLAGEEETQYF.